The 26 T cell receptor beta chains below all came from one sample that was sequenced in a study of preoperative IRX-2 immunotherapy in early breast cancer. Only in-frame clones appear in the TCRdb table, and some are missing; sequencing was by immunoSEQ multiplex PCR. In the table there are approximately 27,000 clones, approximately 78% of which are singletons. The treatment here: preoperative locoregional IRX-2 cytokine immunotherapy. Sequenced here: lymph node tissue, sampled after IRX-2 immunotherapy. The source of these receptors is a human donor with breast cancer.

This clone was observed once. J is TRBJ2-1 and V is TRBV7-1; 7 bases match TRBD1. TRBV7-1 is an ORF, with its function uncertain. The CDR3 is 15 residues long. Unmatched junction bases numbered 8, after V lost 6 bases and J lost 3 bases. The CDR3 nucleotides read TGTGCCAGCAGTCGAGACAGGGCCAGCTACAATGAGCAGTTCTTC. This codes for CASSRDRASYNEQFF.

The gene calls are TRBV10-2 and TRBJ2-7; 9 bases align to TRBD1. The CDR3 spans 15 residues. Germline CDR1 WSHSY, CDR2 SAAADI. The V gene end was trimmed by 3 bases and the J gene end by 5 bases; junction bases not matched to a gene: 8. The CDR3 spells CASSDTQGASHEQYF. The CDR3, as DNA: TGCGCCAGCAGTGATACACAGGGGGCTAGCCACGAGCAGTACTTC.

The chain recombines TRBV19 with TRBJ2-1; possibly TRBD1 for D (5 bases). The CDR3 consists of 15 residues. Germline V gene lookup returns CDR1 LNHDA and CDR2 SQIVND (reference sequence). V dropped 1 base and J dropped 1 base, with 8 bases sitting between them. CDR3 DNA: TGTGCCAGTAGTATAGGACAGTCGTCCTACAATGAGCAGTTCTTC. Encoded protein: CASSIGQSSYNEQFF.

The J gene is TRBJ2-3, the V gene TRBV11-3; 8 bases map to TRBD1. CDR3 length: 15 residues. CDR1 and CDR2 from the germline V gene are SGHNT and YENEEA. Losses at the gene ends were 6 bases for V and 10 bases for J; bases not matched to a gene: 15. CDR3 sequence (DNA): TGTGCCAGCAGTTCCCGGGACAGGCGGCCTAAGGCGCAGTATTTT. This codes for CASSSRDRRPKAQYF.

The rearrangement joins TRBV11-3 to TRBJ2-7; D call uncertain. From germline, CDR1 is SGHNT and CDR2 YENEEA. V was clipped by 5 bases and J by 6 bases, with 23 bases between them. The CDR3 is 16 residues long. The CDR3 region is CASSQFGRNPGVEQYV. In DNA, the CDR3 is TGTGCCAGCAGCCAATTTGGGCGCAATCCCGGAGTCGAGCAGTACGTC.

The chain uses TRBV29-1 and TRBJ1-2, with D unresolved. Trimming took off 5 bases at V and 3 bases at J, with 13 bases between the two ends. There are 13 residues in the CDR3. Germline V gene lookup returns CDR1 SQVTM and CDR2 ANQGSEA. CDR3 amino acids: CSVTLGGDYGYTF. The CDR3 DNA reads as TGCAGCGTTACCCTGGGTGGCGACTATGGCTACACCTTC. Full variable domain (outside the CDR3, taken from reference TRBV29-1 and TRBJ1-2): SAVISQKPSRDICQRGTSLTIQCQVDSQVTMMFWYRQQPGQSLTLIATANQGSEATYESGFVIDKFPISRPNLTFSTLTVSNMSPEDSSIYLCSVTLGGDYGYTFGSGTRLTVV.

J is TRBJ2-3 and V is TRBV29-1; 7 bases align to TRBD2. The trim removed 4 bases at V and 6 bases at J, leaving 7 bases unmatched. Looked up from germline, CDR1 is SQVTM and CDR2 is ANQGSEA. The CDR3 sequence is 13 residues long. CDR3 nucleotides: TGCAGCGTTGTGGGAGGGTTTAGGGATACGCAGTATTTT. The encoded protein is CSVVGGFRDTQYF.

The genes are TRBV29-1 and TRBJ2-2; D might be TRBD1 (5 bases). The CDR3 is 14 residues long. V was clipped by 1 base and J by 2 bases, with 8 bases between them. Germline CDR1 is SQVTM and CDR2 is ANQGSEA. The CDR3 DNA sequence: TGCAGCGTTGAAGGAGACAGTAACACCGGGGAGCTGTTTTTT. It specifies CSVEGDSNTGELFF.

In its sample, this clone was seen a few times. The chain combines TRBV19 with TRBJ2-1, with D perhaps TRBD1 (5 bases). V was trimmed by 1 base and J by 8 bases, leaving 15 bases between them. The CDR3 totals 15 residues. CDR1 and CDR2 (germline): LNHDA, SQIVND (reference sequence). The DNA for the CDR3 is TGTGCCAGTAGTATAGCCCCTGGCAGGGTGTATGAGCAGTTCTTC. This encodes CASSIAPGRVYEQFF.

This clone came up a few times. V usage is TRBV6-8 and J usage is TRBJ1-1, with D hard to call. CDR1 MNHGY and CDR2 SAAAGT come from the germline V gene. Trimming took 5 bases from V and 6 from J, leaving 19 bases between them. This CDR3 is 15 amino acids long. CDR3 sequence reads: CASSTGIRNLPEAFF. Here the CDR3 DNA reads TGTGCCAGCAGTACCGGGATCCGCAACTTGCCTGAAGCTTTCTTT.

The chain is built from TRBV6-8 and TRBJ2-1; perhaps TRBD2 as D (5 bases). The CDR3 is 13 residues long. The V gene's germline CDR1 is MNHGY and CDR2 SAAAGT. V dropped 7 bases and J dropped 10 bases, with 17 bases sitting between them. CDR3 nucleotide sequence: TGTGCCAGCACCCCCCCGGGGAATCGGGAGCAGTTCTTC. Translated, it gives CASTPPGNREQFF.

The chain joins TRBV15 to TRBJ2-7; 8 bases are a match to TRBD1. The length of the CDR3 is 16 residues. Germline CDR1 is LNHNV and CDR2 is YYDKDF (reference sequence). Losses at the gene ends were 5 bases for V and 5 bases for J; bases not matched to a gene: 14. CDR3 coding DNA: TGTGCCACCAGCTATGGACAGGGAAGTATCGTGGACGAGCAGTACGTC. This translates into CATSYGQGSIVDEQYV.

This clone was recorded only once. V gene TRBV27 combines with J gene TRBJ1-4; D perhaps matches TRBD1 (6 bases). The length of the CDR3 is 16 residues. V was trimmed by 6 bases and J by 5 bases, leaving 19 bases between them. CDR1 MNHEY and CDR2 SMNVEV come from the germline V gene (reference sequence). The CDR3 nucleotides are TGTGCCAGCAGCAGGGACGGGAGGGGGTTCAATGAAAAACTGTTTTTT. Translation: CASSRDGRGFNEKLFF.

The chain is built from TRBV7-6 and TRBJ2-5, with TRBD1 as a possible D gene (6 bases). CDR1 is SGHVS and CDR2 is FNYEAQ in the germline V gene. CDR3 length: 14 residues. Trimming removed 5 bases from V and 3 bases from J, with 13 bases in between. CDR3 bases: TGTGCCAGCAGCAAAGGACAGTACGAAGAGACCCAGTACTTC. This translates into CASSKGQYEETQYF.

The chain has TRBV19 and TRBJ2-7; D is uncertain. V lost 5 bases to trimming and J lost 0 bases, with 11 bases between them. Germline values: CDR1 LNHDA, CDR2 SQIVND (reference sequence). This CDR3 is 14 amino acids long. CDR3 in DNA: TGTGCCAGTAGTCAGCGAGAAAGCTCCTACGAGCAGTACTTC. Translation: CASSQRESSYEQYF.

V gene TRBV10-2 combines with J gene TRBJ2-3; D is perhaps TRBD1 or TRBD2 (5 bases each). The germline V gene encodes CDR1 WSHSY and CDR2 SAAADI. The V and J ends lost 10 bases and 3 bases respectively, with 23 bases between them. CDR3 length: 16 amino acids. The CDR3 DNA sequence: TGCGCCATTTCGGACCTTCCCCGGAGGACAACAGATACGCAGTATTTT. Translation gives CAISDLPRRTTDTQYF.

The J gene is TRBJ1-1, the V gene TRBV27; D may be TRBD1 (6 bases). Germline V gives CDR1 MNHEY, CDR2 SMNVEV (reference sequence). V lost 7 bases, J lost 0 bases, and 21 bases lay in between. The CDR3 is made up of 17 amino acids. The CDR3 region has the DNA TGTGCCAGCACCATCTCAGGGGAGTATAACATGAACACTGAAGCTTTCTTT. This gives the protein CASTISGEYNMNTEAFF.

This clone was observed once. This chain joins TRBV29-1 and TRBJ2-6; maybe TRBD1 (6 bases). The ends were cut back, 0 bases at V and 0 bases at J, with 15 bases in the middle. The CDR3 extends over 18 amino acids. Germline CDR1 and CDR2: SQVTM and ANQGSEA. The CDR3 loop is CSVEEVGGQSSGANVLTF. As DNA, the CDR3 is TGCAGCGTTGAAGAAGTAGGGGGTCAGAGCTCTGGGGCCAACGTCCTGACTTTC.

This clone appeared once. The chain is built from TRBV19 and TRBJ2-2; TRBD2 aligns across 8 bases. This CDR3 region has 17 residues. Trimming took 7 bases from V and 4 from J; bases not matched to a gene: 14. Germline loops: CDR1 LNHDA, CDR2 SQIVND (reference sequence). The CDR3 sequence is CASKVTSAREGTGELFF. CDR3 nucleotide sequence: TGTGCCAGTAAGGTGACTAGCGCGCGCGAGGGCACCGGGGAGCTGTTTTTT.

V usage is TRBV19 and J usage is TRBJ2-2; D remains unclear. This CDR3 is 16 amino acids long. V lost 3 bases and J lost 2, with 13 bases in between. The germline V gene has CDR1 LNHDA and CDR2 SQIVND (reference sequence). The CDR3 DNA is TGTGCCAGTAGTATTTCGGGCAGCTTTAACACCGGGGAGCTGTTTTTT. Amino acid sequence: CASSISGSFNTGELFF.

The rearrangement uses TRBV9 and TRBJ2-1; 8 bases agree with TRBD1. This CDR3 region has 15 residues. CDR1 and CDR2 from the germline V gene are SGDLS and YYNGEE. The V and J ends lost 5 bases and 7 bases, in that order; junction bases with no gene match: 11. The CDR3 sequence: CASSPPAGGLNEQFF. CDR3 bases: TGTGCCAGCAGTCCTCCGGCAGGGGGCTTAAATGAGCAGTTCTTC.

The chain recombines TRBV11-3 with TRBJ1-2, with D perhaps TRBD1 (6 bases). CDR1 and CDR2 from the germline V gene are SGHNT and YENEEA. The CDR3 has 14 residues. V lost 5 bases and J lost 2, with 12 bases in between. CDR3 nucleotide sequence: TGTGCCAGCAGCCTACAGGGTCGGAACTATGGCTACACCTTC. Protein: CASSLQGRNYGYTF.

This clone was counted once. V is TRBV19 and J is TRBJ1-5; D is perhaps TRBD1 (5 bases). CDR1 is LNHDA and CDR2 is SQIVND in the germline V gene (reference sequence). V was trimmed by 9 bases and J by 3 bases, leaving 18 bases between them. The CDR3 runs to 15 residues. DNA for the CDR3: TGTGCCAGCACTTCGGGGGAGGGGTACAATCAGCCCCAGCATTTT. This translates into CASTSGEGYNQPQHF.

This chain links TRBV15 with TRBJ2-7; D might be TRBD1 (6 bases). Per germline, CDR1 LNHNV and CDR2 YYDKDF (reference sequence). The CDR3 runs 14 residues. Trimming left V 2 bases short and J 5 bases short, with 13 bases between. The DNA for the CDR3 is TGTGCCACCAGCAGAACCGACAGGAACCACGAGCAGTACTTC. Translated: CATSRTDRNHEQYF.

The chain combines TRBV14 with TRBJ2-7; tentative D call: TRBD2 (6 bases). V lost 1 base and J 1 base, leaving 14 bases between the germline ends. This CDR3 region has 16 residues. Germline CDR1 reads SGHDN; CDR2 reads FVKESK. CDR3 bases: TGTGCCAGCAGCCAAGTGCGTAGCGGCATATCCTACGAGCAGTACTTC. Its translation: CASSQVRSGISYEQYF.

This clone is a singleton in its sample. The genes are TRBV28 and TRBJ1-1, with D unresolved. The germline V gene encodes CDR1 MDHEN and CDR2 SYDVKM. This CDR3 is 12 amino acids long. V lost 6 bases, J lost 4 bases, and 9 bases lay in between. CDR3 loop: CASSEYATEAFF. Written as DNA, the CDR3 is TGTGCCAGCAGCGAATATGCCACTGAAGCTTTCTTT.